This T cell receptor (beta chain) was captured by sequencing in a study of fetal regulatory T cell absence and autoimmunity (dated by TCRdb to about 2017). Describing the broader study: Autoimmunity of the exocrine pancreas was seen in the IPEX patients even though clinical diabetes was absent. Summary of the overall study and its limitations: Compared with cord blood, the pancreas TCR compartment showed significant oligoclonal enrichment, and some top clones were enriched more than 90-fold. The oligoclonal enrichment was interpreted as support for antigen-driven autoimmunity in the pancreas before birth in IPEX syndrome. TRB gene family usage was found to be broadly similar between cord blood and pancreas and to resemble published neonatal and adult repertoires.

On the immunoSEQ human TCRbeta survey platform, a two-step multiplex PCR amplified and barcoded the TCRbeta CDR3 regions. Libraries were sequenced on Illumina instruments, with IgH sequenced in parallel from the same samples. The authors processed their data as follows. Raw reads were filtered against IMGT V, D, J definitions and were binned using a nearest-neighbor algorithm so that PCR and sequencing errors were removed. A clone was defined by an identical nucleotide sequence, and differential abundance between tissues was tested with a Fisher exact test for each clone at a pFDR threshold of p<0.01. Clones whose frequencies were too low for statistical inference were excluded by a minimum inclusion filter of 10 in either sample. Pairwise clonal comparisons used the immunoSEQ Analyzer, and gene family usage was assessed with IMGT tools. TCRdb took over this immuneACCESS table, retaining in-frame rearrangements with V and J assigned. Such tables are incomplete; in checked studies, under half of the missing clones stem from an unresolved V gene, and the remainder is unexplained. V, J and clone size were drawn from that table, and D and trimming were deduced from the DNA. For this sample the table gives about 50,000 clones, of which roughly 80% were detected only once. 0.35% to 0.5% of the sample belongs to the ten largest clones.

Genomic DNA, 2-3 ug, was extracted from umbilical cord blood or frozen pancreas using the DNeasy Blood and Tissue Kit. V is cut by 5 bases and J by 5 bases, and the space between the germline ends is 17 bases. There are 14 amino acids in the CDR3, from cysteine to phenylalanine inclusive. CDR3 DNA is the only sequence kept; it has 42 bases, read in frame from the first base. The germline V gene (reference sequence) sets CDR1 to SGHKS and CDR2 to YYEKEE. With respect to this clone: No antigen is known for it. No base qualities exist here, and no much larger clone lies one base off it.

Sequencing was carried out using cord blood. The chain is encoded by TRBV5-5 joined to TRBJ2-7; D gene: possibly TRBD1, on 5 matching bases. This receptor was obtained from a newborn boy with IPEX syndrome. The bases read TGTGCCAGCAGTCCAGGCACAGGATATGACGAGCAGTACTTC. This sequence encodes CASSPGTGYDEQYF. With the rest looked up from the reference TRBV5-5 and TRBJ2-7 genes rather than sequenced, the full variable domain is DAGVTQSPTHLIKTRGQQVTLRCSPISGHKSVSWYQQVLGQGPQFIFQYYEKEERGRGNFPDRFSARQFPNYSSELNVNALLLGDSALYLCASSPGTGYDEQYFGPGTRLTVT.